This TCR beta chain was recorded in a study of CD8 T cells in Susac syndrome. The CDR3 runs to 13 residues. The germline CDR1 and CDR2 sequences are SGHNT and YENEEA. After removal of 3 bases from V and 3 bases from J, the junction contained 2 bases not matched to a gene. RNA amounts of about 0.45 to 1 ug underwent reverse transcription with random hexamers. immunoSEQ multiplex PCR amplified TCR beta CDR3 across 54 Vbeta, 13 Jbeta. TCRdb ran MiXCR on the immunoSEQ multiplex PCR reads and lists one entry per CDR3 protein. Of about 300,000 distinct CDR3 sequences listed, 65% to 90% are singletons. TEMRA cells underwent FACS enrichment and CD8+ and CD4+ T cells underwent negative isolation.

This chain connects TRBV11-3 to TRBJ2-7, with 7 bases fitting TRBD1. Sequencing input: CD8+ T cells from PBMCs. The TCR sequence derives from a human donor with multiple sclerosis. CDR3 DNA: TGTGCCAGCAGCTTCGGACAGGACTACGAGCAGTACTTC. It translates to CASSFGQDYEQYF. Based on the CDR3 plus reference TRBV11-3 and TRBJ2-7, the full variable domain is EAGVVQSPRYKIIEKKQPVAFWCNPISGHNTLYWYLQNLGQGPELLIRYENEEAVDDSQLPKDRFSAERLKGVDSTLKIQPAELGDSAVYLCASSFGQDYEQYFGPGTRLTVT.